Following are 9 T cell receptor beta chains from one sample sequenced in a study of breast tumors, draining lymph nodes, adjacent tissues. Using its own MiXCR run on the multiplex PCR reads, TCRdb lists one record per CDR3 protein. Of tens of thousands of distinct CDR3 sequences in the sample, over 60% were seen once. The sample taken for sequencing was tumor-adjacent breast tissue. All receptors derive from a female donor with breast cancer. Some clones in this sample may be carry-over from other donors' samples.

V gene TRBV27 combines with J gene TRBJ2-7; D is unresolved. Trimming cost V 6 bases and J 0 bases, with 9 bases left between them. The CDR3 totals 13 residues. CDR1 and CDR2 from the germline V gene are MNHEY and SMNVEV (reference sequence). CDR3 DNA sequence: TGTGCCAGCAGCTTTGGGATCTCCTACGAGCAGTACTTC. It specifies CASSFGISYEQYF.

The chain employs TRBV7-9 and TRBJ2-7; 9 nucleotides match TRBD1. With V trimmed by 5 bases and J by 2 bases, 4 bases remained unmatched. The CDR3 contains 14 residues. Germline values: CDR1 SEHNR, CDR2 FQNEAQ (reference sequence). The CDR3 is CASSMGQGTYEQYF. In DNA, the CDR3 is TGTGCCAGCAGCATGGGACAGGGAACCTACGAGCAGTACTTC.

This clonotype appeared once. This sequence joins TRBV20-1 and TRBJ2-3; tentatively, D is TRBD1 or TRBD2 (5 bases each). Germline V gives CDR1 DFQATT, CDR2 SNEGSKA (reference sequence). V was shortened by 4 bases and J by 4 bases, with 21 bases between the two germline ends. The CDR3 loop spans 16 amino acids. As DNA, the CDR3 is TGCAGTGCTATAGGGGCAATGGGCAGGGACCCAGATACGCAGTATTTT. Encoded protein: CSAIGAMGRDPDTQYF.

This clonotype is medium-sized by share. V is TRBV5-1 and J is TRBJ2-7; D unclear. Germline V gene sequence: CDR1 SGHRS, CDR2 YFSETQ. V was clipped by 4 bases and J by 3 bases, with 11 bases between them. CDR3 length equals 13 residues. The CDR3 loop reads CASSTGGIYEQYF. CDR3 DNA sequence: TGCGCCAGCAGCACCGGTGGGATCTACGAGCAGTACTTC.

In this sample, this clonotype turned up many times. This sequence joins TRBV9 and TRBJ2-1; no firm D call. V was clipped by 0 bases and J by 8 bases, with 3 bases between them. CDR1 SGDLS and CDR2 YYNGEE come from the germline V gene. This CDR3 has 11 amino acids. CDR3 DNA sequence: TGTGCCAGCAGCGTAGAAGATGAGCAGTTCTTC. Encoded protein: CASSVEDEQFF.

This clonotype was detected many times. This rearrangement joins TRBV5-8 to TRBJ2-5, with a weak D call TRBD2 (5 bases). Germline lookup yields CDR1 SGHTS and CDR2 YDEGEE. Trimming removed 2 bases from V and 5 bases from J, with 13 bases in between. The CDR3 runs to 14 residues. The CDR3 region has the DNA TGTGCCAGCAGCTTCCGGTCTAGCCGGGAGACCCAGTACTTC. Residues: CASSFRSSRETQYF.

In DNA, the CDR3 is TGTGCCAGCAACTTGACAGGTGCCGAGCAGTACTTC. Translation: CASNLTGAEQYF. The V gene is TRBV7-9, the J gene TRBJ2-7, with D possibly TRBD1 on 6 matching bases. The CDR3 spans 12 residues. Germline V gene sequence: CDR1 SEHNR, CDR2 FQNEAQ (reference sequence). Trimming left V 7 bases short and J 6 bases short, with 13 bases between.

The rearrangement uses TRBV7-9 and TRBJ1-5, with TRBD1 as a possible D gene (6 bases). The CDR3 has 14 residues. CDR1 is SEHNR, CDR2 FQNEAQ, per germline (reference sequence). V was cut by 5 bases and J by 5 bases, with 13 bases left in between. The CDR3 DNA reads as TGTGCCAGCAGCGGCAACAGGGTCGATCAGCCCCAGCATTTT. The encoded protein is CASSGNRVDQPQHF.

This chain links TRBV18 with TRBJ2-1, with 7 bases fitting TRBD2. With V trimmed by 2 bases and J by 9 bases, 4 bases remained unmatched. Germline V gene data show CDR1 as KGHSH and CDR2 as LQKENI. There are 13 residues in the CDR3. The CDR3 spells CASSPNSSGEQFF. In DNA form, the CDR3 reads TGTGCCAGCTCACCAAATTCTAGCGGTGAGCAGTTCTTC.